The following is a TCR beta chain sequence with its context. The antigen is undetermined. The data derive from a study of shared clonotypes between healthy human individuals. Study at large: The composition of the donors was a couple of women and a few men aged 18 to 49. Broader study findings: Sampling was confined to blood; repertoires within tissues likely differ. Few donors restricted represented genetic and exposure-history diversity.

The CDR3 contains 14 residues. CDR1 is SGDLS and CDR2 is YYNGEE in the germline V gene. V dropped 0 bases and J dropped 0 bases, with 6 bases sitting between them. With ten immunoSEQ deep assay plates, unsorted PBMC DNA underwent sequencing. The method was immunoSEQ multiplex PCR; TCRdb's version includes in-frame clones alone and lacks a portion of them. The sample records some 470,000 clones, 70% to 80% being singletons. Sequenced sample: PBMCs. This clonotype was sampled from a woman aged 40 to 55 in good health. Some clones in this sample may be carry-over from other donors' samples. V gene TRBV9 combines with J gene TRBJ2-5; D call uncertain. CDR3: CASSVGSDQETQYF. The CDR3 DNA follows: TGTGCCAGCAGCGTAGGGTCTGACCAAGAGACCCAGTACTTC.